One and the same sample provided the 27 T cell receptor beta chains below, sequenced in a study of blood T cell repertoires in COVID-19. The assay was immunoSEQ multiplex PCR, and TCRdb's table has in-frame clones only and misses some. The sample records fewer than 300,000 clones, 88% being singletons. Sequencing was carried out using peripheral blood. All receptors come from a man aged 55-75 years who had recovered from COVID-19.

The chain links TRBV7-8 to TRBJ1-6; TRBD1 aligns across 9 bases. Unmatched junction bases numbered 9, after V lost 5 bases and J lost 7 bases. CDR3 size: 16 residues. Germline loops: CDR1 SGHVS, CDR2 FQNEAQ. CDR3: CASSPQTGGGNSPLHF. The DNA of the CDR3 is TGTGCCAGCAGCCCTCAGACAGGGGGTGGAAATTCACCCCTCCACTTT.

The chain recombines TRBV5-1 with TRBJ2-3; D gene unclear. This CDR3 has 16 amino acids. From germline, CDR1 is SGHRS and CDR2 YFSETQ. The germline V and J ends were trimmed by 0 bases and 0 bases, with 11 bases remaining between them. The CDR3 loop is CASSLDSPSSTDTQYF. CDR3 nucleotide sequence: TGCGCCAGCAGCTTGGACTCCCCGTCAAGCACAGATACGCAGTATTTT.

V usage is TRBV9 and J usage is TRBJ2-3; the D gene is possibly TRBD2 (6 bases). V gave up 3 bases and J gave up 4 bases, with 15 bases separating them. This CDR3 is 15 amino acids long. Germline-derived CDR1 and CDR2 are SGDLS and YYNGEE. CDR3 in amino acids: CASSAPRSSADTQYF. The CDR3 DNA follows: TGTGCCAGCAGCGCCCCTCGGTCTAGCGCAGATACGCAGTATTTT. The entire variable domain, with the rest obtained from reference TRBV9 and TRBJ2-3, is as follows: DSGVTQTPKHLITATGQRVTLRCSPRSGDLSVYWYQQSLDQGLQFLIQYYNGEERAKGNILERFSAQQFPDLHSELNLSSLELGDSALYFCASSAPRSSADTQYFGPGTRLTVL.

This rearrangement joins TRBV2 to TRBJ1-1; D not certain. The CDR3 spans 14 residues. Trimming removed 3 bases from V and 1 base from J, with 9 bases in between. In germline, CDR1 is SNHLY, CDR2 FYNNEI. The CDR3 nucleotides read TGTGCCAGCAGTGATCGGGTCAGGAACACTGAAGCTTTCTTT. It translates to CASSDRVRNTEAFF.

In DNA, the CDR3 is TGTGCCACCAGCGGACAGGGAGGGAGACCTGATTCACCCCTCCACTTT. It specifies CATSGQGGRPDSPLHF. The chain employs TRBV15 and TRBJ1-6; TRBD1 matches 8 bases. The J segment lost 8 bases and the V segment lost 5 bases, leaving 11 bases of the junction unmatched. The germline V gene encodes CDR1 LNHNV and CDR2 YYDKDF (reference sequence). The CDR3 runs 16 residues.

The rearrangement links TRBV10-2 to TRBJ1-1, with D unclear. The length of the CDR3 is 12 residues. V lost 3 bases, J lost 8 bases, and 10 bases lay in between. The V gene's germline CDR1 is WSHSY and CDR2 SAAADI. CDR3 region: CASSDPGYEAFF. The CDR3 DNA follows: TGCGCCAGCAGTGACCCGGGATACGAAGCTTTCTTT.

This clone was found once. This sequence joins TRBV9 and TRBJ2-3; 8 bases fit TRBD1. Germline CDR1 and CDR2: SGDLS and YYNGEE. The V gene end was trimmed by 5 bases and the J gene end by 7 bases; junction bases not matched to a gene: 9. This CDR3 contains 14 residues. The CDR3 reads CASSKGQGYYTQYF. The CDR3, as DNA: TGTGCCAGCAGTAAAGGACAGGGCTATTATACGCAGTATTTT. Drawing the rest from reference TRBV9 and TRBJ2-3, the complete variable domain is DSGVTQTPKHLITATGQRVTLRCSPRSGDLSVYWYQQSLDQGLQFLIQYYNGEERAKGNILERFSAQQFPDLHSELNLSSLELGDSALYFCASSKGQGYYTQYFGPGTRLTVL.

J is TRBJ1-1 and V is TRBV10-3; TRBD1 agrees at 8 bases. The junction had 5 bases not matched to a gene; V was cut back by 2 bases and J by 3 bases. Germline values: CDR1 ENHRY, CDR2 SYGVKD. The CDR3 is 15 residues long. The CDR3 bases are TGTGCCATCAGTGAGGGGGGGACAGGCGACACTGAAGCTTTCTTT. Translating gives CAISEGGTGDTEAFF.

V gene TRBV18 combines with J gene TRBJ1-4, with 9 bases lining up with TRBD1. The trim removed 4 bases at V and 8 bases at J, leaving 5 bases unmatched. The CDR3 runs 14 residues. CDR1 and CDR2 (germline): KGHSH, LQKENI. The CDR3 DNA follows: TGTGCCAGCTCACGCGGGACAGGGAACGAAAAACTGTTTTTT. This sequence encodes CASSRGTGNEKLFF.

The chain is built from TRBV7-2 and TRBJ2-5, with 10 nucleotides matching TRBD1. J gave up 4 bases and V 2 bases, and 7 bases lay outside the gene matches. CDR1 is SGHTA and CDR2 is FQGNSA in the germline V gene. CDR3 length: 16 amino acids. CDR3 in DNA: TGTGCCAGCAGCTTATCCTCACGGACAGGGGGAGAGACCCAGTACTTC. Its protein is CASSLSSRTGGETQYF.

The gene calls are TRBV6-5 and TRBJ2-7, with 8 bases aligning to TRBD2. Germline lookup yields CDR1 MNHEY and CDR2 SVGAGI. The CDR3 contains 15 residues. The J segment lost 0 bases and the V segment lost 6 bases, leaving 7 bases of the junction unmatched. CDR3 nucleotides: TGTGCCAGCAGCCTAGCGGGTGAGAGCTCCTACGAGCAGTACTTC. This encodes CASSLAGESSYEQYF.

This sequence joins TRBV14 and TRBJ2-1; 8 bases fit TRBD1. The CDR3 contains 13 residues. Trimming cost V 4 bases and J 7 bases; bases outside gene matches: 3. Per germline, CDR1 SGHDN and CDR2 FVKESK. The CDR3 DNA reads TGTGCCAGCAGCCGGGACAGGAGGAATGAGCAGTTCTTC. Protein: CASSRDRRNEQFF.

The chain carries TRBV4-1 and TRBJ1-1, with TRBD1 matching 8 bases. Germline lookup yields CDR1 MGHRA and CDR2 YSYEKL. The V and J ends lost 2 bases and 3 bases, in that order; junction bases with no gene match: 2. The CDR3 extends over 14 amino acids. The CDR3 sequence is CASSQYRGDTEAFF. The DNA for the CDR3 is TGCGCCAGCAGCCAATACAGGGGGGACACTGAAGCTTTCTTT.

The rearrangement joins TRBV6-4 to TRBJ2-3; perhaps TRBD2 as D (6 bases). CDR1 and CDR2 from the germline V gene are MRHNA and SNTAGT. Trimming shortened V by 2 bases and J by 1 base, and 22 bases separated the two germline ends. The CDR3 covers 19 residues. This CDR3 reads CASSDRRHRKGTGTDTQYF. DNA for the CDR3: TGTGCCAGCAGTGACCGACGACACCGGAAGGGGACTGGCACAGATACGCAGTATTTT.

The chain carries TRBV10-3 and TRBJ2-7; TRBD1 matches 7 bases. This CDR3 contains 15 residues. Germline assignment: CDR1 ENHRY and CDR2 SYGVKD. Trimming cost V 11 bases and J 0 bases; bases outside gene matches: 13. CDR3 sequence: CAAAPPGQSSYEQYF. The CDR3 nucleotides are TGTGCCGCTGCCCCGCCGGGACAGAGCTCCTACGAGCAGTACTTC.

The chain couples TRBV7-3 to TRBJ1-2, with 7 bases matching TRBD1. With 2 bases clipped from V and 4 bases from J, the junction kept 1 base outside the gene matches. CDR1 is SGHTA and CDR2 is FQGTGA in the germline V gene. The CDR3 runs to 13 residues. The CDR3 nucleotides read TGTGCCAGCAGCTTACAGGGGGGCTATGGCTACACCTTC. Translation gives CASSLQGGYGYTF.

This sequence joins TRBV29-1 and TRBJ2-5; TRBD1 agrees at 7 bases. From germline, CDR1 is SQVTM and CDR2 ANQGSEA. The CDR3 is made up of 13 amino acids. The ends lost 5 bases at V and 7 bases at J; junction bases unmatched: 10. The CDR3 coding sequence is TGCAGCGTTACTGGGACAGCTCCCGGGACCCAGTACTTC. This sequence encodes CSVTGTAPGTQYF.

This clone was counted between two and nine times. The V gene is TRBV9, the J gene TRBJ2-3; 11 bases agree with TRBD2. The CDR3 length is 17 residues. Looked up from germline, CDR1 is SGDLS and CDR2 is YYNGEE. V trimming: 2 bases; J trimming: 1 base; junction bases outside the gene matches: 6. The CDR3 DNA reads as TGTGCCAGCAGCGTCGTAGCGGGGGGGCGGGGCACAGATACGCAGTATTTT. Translating gives CASSVVAGGRGTDTQYF.

The chain combines TRBV27 with TRBJ2-1; a weak D match, TRBD2 (5 bases). The CDR3 covers 12 residues. V gave up 5 bases and J gave up 10 bases, with 12 bases separating them. Germline V gene data show CDR1 as MNHEY and CDR2 as SMNVEV (reference sequence). The CDR3 protein is CASSKPGIEQFF. The CDR3 DNA sequence: TGTGCCAGCAGTAAACCGGGGATCGAGCAGTTCTTC.

This clone was seen a single time. Sequence at one end of the junction differs from germline and may be a read error. The chain has TRBV18 and TRBJ2-7; 7 nucleotides match TRBD1. The CDR3 contains 15 residues. Germline V gene data show CDR1 as KGHSH and CDR2 as LQKENI. CDR3 nucleotide sequence: TGTGCCAGCTCAGCACCGGGACAGTTGACCTACGAGCAGTACTTC. Amino acid sequence: CASSAPGQLTYEQYF.

This chain uses TRBV5-4 with TRBJ1-5, with unresolved D. V gave up 2 bases and J gave up 4 bases, with 7 bases separating them. The length of the CDR3 is 13 residues. Germline V gives CDR1 SGHNT, CDR2 YYREEE (reference sequence). CDR3 nucleotide sequence: TGTGCCAGCAGCTTTGCCGGGAATCAGCCCCAGCATTTT. Translated: CASSFAGNQPQHF.

The chain links TRBV19 to TRBJ2-1; TRBD1 matches 10 bases. From germline, CDR1 is LNHDA and CDR2 SQIVND (reference sequence). Trimming took 6 bases from V and 6 from J; bases not matched to a gene: 5. The CDR3 has 14 residues. CDR3 in amino acids: CASRTGQGRNEQFF. CDR3 bases: TGTGCCAGTAGAACGGGACAGGGGCGCAATGAGCAGTTCTTC.

The rearrangement uses TRBV10-3 and TRBJ1-1; no clear D gene. CDR1 and CDR2 from the germline V gene are ENHRY and SYGVKD. V was cut by 7 bases and J by 0 bases, with 6 bases left in between. CDR3 size: 12 residues. Here the CDR3 DNA reads TGTGCCATCAAAGCCATGAACACTGAAGCTTTCTTT. It yields the protein CAIKAMNTEAFF.

The V gene is TRBV3-1 (or the pseudogene TRBV3-2), the J gene TRBJ2-5; 13 bases map to TRBD2. V lost 4 bases and J lost 5; bases outside the gene matches: 7. Germline V gives CDR1 LGHDT, CDR2 YNNKEL (reference sequence). The CDR3 loop spans 16 amino acids. This CDR3 reads CASSRKGTSGVETQYF. The DNA of the CDR3 is TGTGCCAGCAGCCGGAAAGGGACTAGCGGGGTGGAGACCCAGTACTTC.

The chain links TRBV5-4 to TRBJ2-2, with 14 bases fitting TRBD2. The CDR3 sequence is 16 residues long. Germline-derived CDR1 and CDR2 are SGHNT and YYREEE (reference sequence). The J segment lost 0 bases and the V segment lost 9 bases, leaving 4 bases of the junction unmatched. The chain's CDR3 is CATRTSGGSNTGELFF. The CDR3 DNA reads as TGTGCCACAAGGACTAGCGGGGGGTCGAACACCGGGGAGCTGTTTTTT.

The gene calls are TRBV2 and TRBJ2-7; perhaps TRBD1 as D (5 bases). From germline, CDR1 is SNHLY and CDR2 FYNNEI. This CDR3 has 12 amino acids. V lost 6 bases, J lost 4 bases, and 10 bases lay in between. Written as DNA, the CDR3 is TGTGCCAGCAGGCCGACAGAATACGAGCAGTACTTC. This translates into CASRPTEYEQYF.

The J gene is TRBJ2-5, the V gene TRBV7-9; 16 bases map to TRBD2. V was pared by 5 bases and J by 5 bases, with 5 bases of the junction left unmatched. The CDR3 loop spans 16 amino acids. CDR1 SEHNR and CDR2 FQNEAQ come from the germline V gene (reference sequence). CDR3 residues: CASSPGTSGGAETQYF. The CDR3, as DNA: TGTGCCAGCAGCCCGGGGACTAGCGGGGGGGCGGAGACCCAGTACTTC.